This T cell receptor beta chain was sequenced in a study of T cell responses to AZD1222 COVID-19 vaccine. The study, taken as a whole, reports: Among spike-specific TCRs, nearly half reportedly target unmutated variant regions. Spike as a whole was targeted by vaccine-associated CD4 TCRs, dominant at 160-218 and 743-854.

Measured with immunoSEQ multiplex PCR; TCRdb has only the in-frame clones, and not every one. This table holds 150,000 to 160,000 clones, around nine tenths found once. Germline assignment: CDR1 SGHRS and CDR2 YFSETQ. Trimming took off 4 bases at V and 0 bases at J, with 16 bases between the two ends. This CDR3 is 16 amino acids long. Of note for this clone: The antigen is undetermined.

This receptor was taken from an adult who had recovered from COVID-19. The chain carries TRBV5-1 and TRBJ1-1; TRBD1 might be the D (6 bases). The sample here was peripheral blood, taken after recovery from COVID-19. The CDR3 DNA follows: TGCGCCAGCAGCCCCGCGGGGGGGGGCTTGAACACTGAAGCTTTCTTT. This sequence encodes CASSPAGGGLNTEAFF.